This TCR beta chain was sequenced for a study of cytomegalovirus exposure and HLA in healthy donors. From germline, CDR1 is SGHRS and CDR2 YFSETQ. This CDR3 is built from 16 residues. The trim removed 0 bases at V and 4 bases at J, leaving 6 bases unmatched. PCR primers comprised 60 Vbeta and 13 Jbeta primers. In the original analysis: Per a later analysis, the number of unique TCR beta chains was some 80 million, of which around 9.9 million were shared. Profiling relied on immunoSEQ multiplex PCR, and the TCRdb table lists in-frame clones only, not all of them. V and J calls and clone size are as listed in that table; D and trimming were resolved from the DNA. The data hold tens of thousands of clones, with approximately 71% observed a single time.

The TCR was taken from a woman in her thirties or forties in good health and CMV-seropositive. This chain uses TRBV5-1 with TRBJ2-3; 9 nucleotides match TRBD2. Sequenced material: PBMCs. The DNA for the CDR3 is TGCGCCAGCAGCTTGGCCGCTAGCGGGGTTCCAGATACGCAGTATTTT. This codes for CASSLAASGVPDTQYF.